This T cell receptor beta chain was sequenced in a study of cytomegalovirus exposure and HLA in healthy donors. Trimming took 4 bases from V and 1 from J, leaving 7 bases between them. Per the germline V gene, CDR1 is SGHTA and CDR2 is FQGTGA. The CDR3 contains 13 residues. The primer mix had 60 Vbeta and 13 Jbeta primers. Measured with immunoSEQ multiplex PCR; TCRdb has only the in-frame clones, and not every one. Among roughly 120,000 clones listed, about three quarters were seen once. Sequenced material: PBMCs. This clonotype was obtained from a woman aged 60-70 years in good health and CMV-seropositive. V and J are TRBV7-3 and TRBJ1-1; no firm D call. CDR3 nucleotides: TGTGCCAGCAGCTACACAACGAACACTGAAGCTTTCTTT. Its translation is CASSYTTNTEAFF.